This TCR beta chain was obtained from a study of blood T cell repertoires in COVID-19. Whole-study context: The origin of the acute and convalescent COVID-19 samples was the United States, Italy and Spain.

In the original analysis: For nucleated cells, counts were estimated from reference gene primer amplification. Libraries were prepared by immunoSEQ multiplex PCR; TCRdb keeps only in-frame clonotypes and omits some of them. The V and J calls and clone size are taken from that table; D and trimming were inferred from the DNA. Of around 170,000 clones detected, 89% appear once; the ten largest clones hold about 1.9%. CDR3 length: 13 amino acids. The trim removed 4 bases at V and 9 bases at J, leaving 4 bases unmatched. CDR1 is SGHAT, CDR2 FQNNGV, per germline. The rearrangement uses TRBV11-2 and TRBJ2-1; 9 nucleotides align to TRBD2. This receptor was identified in a man aged 18-30 years who had recovered from COVID-19. Material for sequencing was peripheral blood. The CDR3 is CASSSSGIGEQFF. As DNA, the CDR3 is TGTGCCAGCAGCTCTAGCGGGATTGGTGAGCAGTTCTTC.